This T cell receptor beta chain was documented in a study of T cell responses to AZD1222 COVID-19 vaccine. For the study at large: Analyses pooled second doses at about 4 or about 12 weeks.

The CDR3 consists of 14 residues. Trimming removed 5 bases from V and 4 bases from J, with 14 bases in between. Germline loops: CDR1 MNHEY, CDR2 SMNVEV (reference sequence). Details on this clone: Its target is unknown.

Measured with immunoSEQ multiplex PCR; TCRdb has only the in-frame clones, and not every one. The repertoire holds about 130,000 clones, with about 93% as singletons. The study's findings and limits: Distributed over spike, vaccine-associated CD4 TCRs predominated at 160-218 and 743-854.

The origin of this receptor is an adult in good health. The starting material was peripheral blood, obtained on day 0 of AZD1222 vaccination. J is TRBJ1-2 and V is TRBV27; no definite D call. CDR3 loop: CASSRRGSSYGYTF. The CDR3 coding sequence is TGTGCCAGCAGTCGCCGAGGCTCCTCCTATGGCTACACCTTC.